This TCR beta chain emerged from a study of blood T cells in healthy people across ages. For the study at large: About one barcoded beta molecule per two T cells was captured by template switching.

A second PCR of 7 to 11 cycles used a sample-barcoded 5' primer and a J-beta primer mix. In TCRdb, the 5' RACE reads were re-called with MiXCR into one record per CDR3 protein. Seen here are about 640,000 distinct CDR3 sequences, roughly two fifths observed once, and the top ten hold 25% to 35%. The donors, healthy Caucasians from Russia, were aged roughly 6 to 90. Per sample, a minimum of 6 million PBMCs were isolated. Extractions gave at least 5 micrograms of total RNA per sample. CDR3 length: 15 residues. The J segment lost 5 bases and the V segment lost 2 bases, leaving 4 bases of the junction unmatched. Germline loops: CDR1 SGHTA, CDR2 FQGNSA.

The TCR originated in a man older than 75 in good health. This chain links TRBV7-2 with TRBJ2-3, with 10 positions matching TRBD2. Sequenced: blood. CDR3 amino acids: CASSLLAGGGDTQYF. In nucleotides, the CDR3 is TGTGCCAGCAGCTTATTAGCGGGGGGCGGAGATACGCAGTATTTT.